This TCR beta chain appears in the sequencing data of a study of identical twins. Overall study findings and caveats: Conclusions relied on cross-sectional statistical analysis, not following the same donors.

Only healthy Caucasians were included as donors. TCRdb processed the 5' RACE reads anew with MiXCR; each CDR3 protein has one entry. The sample contains some 600,000 distinct CDR3 sequences, 7.1% of which appear only once. This clonotype was seen many times. Its specificity is not known. The CDR3 totals 13 residues. The V end lost 5 bases, the J end lost 3 bases, and 10 bases lay between the germline ends. The germline gives CDR1 MGHRA, CDR2 YSYEKL. Another study also made use of these data, one on yellow fever vaccine responses in identical twins. That work contributes: Twins' vaccine T cell responses reportedly seemed partly convergent and partly personalized.

J is TRBJ1-1 and V is TRBV4-1, with no clear D. The sample comprised PBMCs. This clonotype originated in a young woman in good health. CDR3 DNA sequence: TGCGCCAGCAGCGGGCAGCGAGACACTGAAGCTTTCTTT. Translation: CASSGQRDTEAFF.